These T cell receptor beta chains were read from a single sample in a study of T cells after yellow fever vaccination. TCRdb redid the calling of the 5' RACE reads with MiXCR, one entry per CDR3 protein. This table has 250,000 to 400,000 distinct CDR3 sequences, about 4% appearing once. The sample here was PBMCs, taken 5 days after the yellow fever booster vaccination. The source is a man between 18 and 35 years old who received the YFV17D yellow fever vaccine. Each CDR3 is given with its conserved first and last residue. Each record gives: clone size, D gene, J gene, CDR3 length, V gene, CDR3 DNA, CDR3 protein. The D gene is left open where the match is weak. Size tells how often a clone was seen (once, few, many) or the class of an expanded clone, and some rows leave it out.

>many|NA|TRBJ2-4|13|TRBV5-1
TGCGCCAGCAGCTTGAACGGAGAAAACATTCAGTACTTC
CASSLNGENIQYF
>NA|TRBD1|TRBJ2-2|15|TRBV7-2
TGTGCCAGCAGCTCCAAACAGGGGCCCACCGGGGAGCTGTTTTTT
CASSSKQGPTGELFF
>many|TRBD2|TRBJ2-5|22|TRBV7-2
TGTGCCAGCAGCATCTCCCCCATTCCTCTGCGACTAGCGGGGGGGCCCGGGGAGACCCAGTACTTC
CASSISPIPLRLAGGPGETQYF
>NA|NA|TRBJ2-7|14|TRBV4-1
TGCGCCAGCAGCCACCGGGACCTTGACTACGAGCAGTACTTC
CASSHRDLDYEQYF
>many|NA|TRBJ2-5|16|TRBV24-1
TGTGCCACCAGTGATAGCGGCAGGGGAGGCGGAGAGACCCAGTACTTC
CATSDSGRGGGETQYF
>NA|NA|TRBJ2-1|14|TRBV12-3/TRBV12-4
TGTGCCAGCAGGCCGGGACAAGCATACAATGAGCAGTTCTTC
CASRPGQAYNEQFF
>NA|NA|TRBJ1-1|15|TRBV18
TGTGCCAGCTCACCCCCCGGCACGGGGAACACTGAAGCTTTCTTT
CASSPPGTGNTEAFF
>many|NA|TRBJ2-3|16|TRBV5-1
TGCGCCAGCAGCTTGGACAGGCAACCACAGTCGGATACGCAGTATTTT
CASSLDRQPQSDTQYF
>few|NA|TRBJ1-2|14|TRBV20-1
TGCAGTGCGAGGAGAGACAGCCGGCGATCTGGCTACACCTTC
CSARRDSRRSGYTF
>few|NA|TRBJ2-7|15|TRBV4-3
TGCGCCAGCAGCCAGAGCCACGGGAGCTCCTACGAGCAGTACTTC
CASSQSHGSSYEQYF
>few|NA|TRBJ1-2|16|TRBV7-3
TGTGCCAGCAGCTTAACCGCGGCAGGGCGTAACTATGGCTACACCTTC
CASSLTAAGRNYGYTF
>few|TRBD2|TRBJ2-1|15|TRBV5-6
TGTGCCAGCAGCTTGCTAGCGGGGGGGCCCGGGGAGCAGTTCTTC
CASSLLAGGPGEQFF
>NA|NA|TRBJ1-4|16|TRBV7-9
TGTGCCAGCAGCTTAGTATCCGGGACAAATAATGAAAAACTGTTTTTT
CASSLVSGTNNEKLFF
>many|NA|TRBJ1-5|14|TRBV10-3
TGTGCCATCAGTGGACAACCTAGCAATCAGCCCCAGCATTTT
CAISGQPSNQPQHF
>NA|NA|TRBJ1-2|14|TRBV11-2
TGTGCCAGCAGCCCGGGTCAGCACTCCTATGGCTACACCTTC
CASSPGQHSYGYTF
>many|NA|TRBJ2-5|15|TRBV5-1
TGCGCCAGCAGCATCAACAGGGCCCACCAAGAGACCCAGTACTTC
CASSINRAHQETQYF
>few|NA|TRBJ2-1|15|TRBV12-3/TRBV12-4
TGTGCCAGCAGTTTTCTGGTAGATCTCTACAATGAGCAGTTCTTC
CASSFLVDLYNEQFF
>NA|NA|TRBJ2-5|14|TRBV7-9
TGTGCCAGCAGCCAGCGGACGGTCCAAGAGACCCAGTACTTC
CASSQRTVQETQYF
>many|NA|TRBJ2-2|18|TRBV4-1
TGCGCCAGCAGCCAAGATCAATGGGGTTTTGGGAACACCGGGGAGCTGTTTTTT
CASSQDQWGFGNTGELFF
>NA|NA|TRBJ1-2|12|TRBV20-1
TGCAGTGCTAGTGGCAGGGACTATGGCTACACCTTC
CSASGRDYGYTF
>NA|NA|TRBJ1-1|15|TRBV15
TGTGCCACCAGCAGACACAAGCCCGTGAACACTGAAGCTTTCTTT
CATSRHKPVNTEAFF
>few|NA|TRBJ2-3|12|TRBV29-1
TGCAGCGTTGAAGGCCCCTCGGATACGCAGTATTTT
CSVEGPSDTQYF
>many|TRBD2|TRBJ2-5|14|TRBV5-4
TGTGCCAGCAGCACGGGACTAGACGGGGAGACCCAGTACTTC
CASSTGLDGETQYF
>many|NA|TRBJ2-7|12|TRBV20-1
TGCAGTGCCCTACAGGGAGTCTACGAGCAGTACTTC
CSALQGVYEQYF
>few|NA|TRBJ1-2|13|TRBV20-1
TGCAGTGCTAGATGGGGCAGCAACTATGGCTACACCTTC
CSARWGSNYGYTF
>many|TRBD1|TRBJ1-6|15|TRBV5-1
TGCGCCAGCAGCTTGGAAGGGACAGGGGGTTCACCCCTCCACTTT
CASSLEGTGGSPLHF
>many|NA|TRBJ1-3|15|TRBV7-9
TGTGCCAGCAGCTTAGATGGAAGCTCTGGAAACACCATATATTTT
CASSLDGSSGNTIYF
>few|NA|TRBJ2-3|11|TRBV7-2
TGTGCCAGCAGGTTGCGTGATACGCAGTATTTT
CASRLRDTQYF
>NA|NA|TRBJ2-3|15|TRBV5-4
TGTGCCAGCAGCTTGGATCAGCGGGGCACAGATACGCAGTATTTT
CASSLDQRGTDTQYF
>NA|NA|TRBJ1-2|15|TRBV4-2
TGTGCCAGCAGCCCCACTGGGGGACCGAACTATGGCTACACCTTC
CASSPTGGPNYGYTF
>NA|NA|TRBJ2-5|15|TRBV2
TGTGCCAGCAGGACCGGGACCACCGTCCAAGAGACCCAGTACTTC
CASRTGTTVQETQYF
>NA|TRBD1|TRBJ1-2|11|TRBV29-1
TGCAGCGTGTGGACAGGGAATGGCTACACCTTC
CSVWTGNGYTF
>NA|NA|TRBJ2-7|11|TRBV6-5
TGTGCCAGCAGTTACTCGAGCCGGCAGTACTTC
CASSYSSRQYF
>NA|NA|TRBJ2-7|14|TRBV7-2
TGTGCCAGCAGCTCCGACTCAATTACCTACGAGCAGTACTTC
CASSSDSITYEQYF
>NA|NA|TRBJ1-2|16|TRBV6-5
TGTGCCAGCAGTACCACTAAAATGCCGTCGGTAGGGGAATACACCTTC
CASSTTKMPSVGEYTF
>once|TRBD1|TRBJ1-5|16|TRBV19
TGTGCCAGTAGTATAGAAGGACCAGGGGGCAATCAGCCCCAGCTTTTT
CASSIEGPGGNQPQLF
>many|TRBD1|TRBJ1-5|14|TRBV12-3/TRBV12-4
TGTGCCAGCAGTTTACAGGGGGCAAGGCAGCCCCAGCATTTT
CASSLQGARQPQHF
>many|NA|TRBJ2-3|13|TRBV6-2/TRBV6-3
TGTGCCAGCAGTTACCAGCTCACAGATACGCAGTATTTT
CASSYQLTDTQYF
>few|NA|TRBJ1-2|15|TRBV5-4
TGTGCCAGCAGCAGAGCTGGGACGGATAACTATGGCTACACCTTC
CASSRAGTDNYGYTF
>medium-sized|NA|TRBJ2-4|16|TRBV7-9
TGTGCCAGCACCCCTCCAGAGGAACTAGCCAAAAACATTCAGTACTTC
CASTPPEELAKNIQYF
>few|TRBD1|TRBJ2-3|15|TRBV14
TGTGCCAGCAGCCAAGACACAGGGGTATCGGATACGCAGTATTTT
CASSQDTGVSDTQYF
>NA|TRBD1|TRBJ1-2|16|TRBV7-9
TGTGCCAGCAGCACCCGCGAGGGGGCTTATGAGGATGGCTACACCTTC
CASSTREGAYEDGYTF
>NA|NA|TRBJ2-1|14|TRBV5-5
TGTGCCAGCAGCTCCGGGACCTCCTACAATGAGCAGTTCTTC
CASSSGTSYNEQFF
>many|TRBD1|TRBJ1-2|15|TRBV2
TGTGCCAGCAGTGAAGTCGGACAGGGGTCCTATGGCTACACCTTC
CASSEVGQGSYGYTF
>NA|NA|TRBJ1-5|15|TRBV28
TGTGCCAGCATCTCCCAGCAGACAGGTGGTCAGCCCCAGCATTTT
CASISQQTGGQPQHF
>NA|NA|TRBJ2-4|15|TRBV7-2
TGTGCCAGCAGCTTATTTCGCCTTGGGGGAAACATTCAGTACTTC
CASSLFRLGGNIQYF
>NA|NA|TRBJ1-1|15|TRBV9
TGTGCCAGCAGCCTCACACCTCAGGGGAACACTGAAGCTTTCTTT
CASSLTPQGNTEAFF
>NA|NA|TRBJ1-4|14|TRBV20-1
TGCAGTGCTAGAGATCCAGAACGGGATGAAAAACTGTTTTTT
CSARDPERDEKLFF
>few|NA|TRBJ1-2|15|TRBV11-2
TGTGCCAGCAGCTTAGAGGGGGGGGCCGACTATGGCTACACCTTC
CASSLEGGADYGYTF
>NA|NA|TRBJ1-2|11|TRBV5-6
TGTGCCAGCAGCCGGACTCGGGGCTACACCTTC
CASSRTRGYTF
>NA|NA|TRBJ1-5|13|TRBV7-2
TGTGCCAGCAGCACGGGGGGGCATCAGCCCCAGCATTTT
CASSTGGHQPQHF
>few|TRBD2|TRBJ2-1|15|TRBV4-1
TGCGCCAGCAGCCGGACTGGACTAGGCAACAATGAGCAGTTCTTC
CASSRTGLGNNEQFF
>few|NA|TRBJ2-6|15|TRBV5-4
TGTGCCAGCAGCGCCAGCTTAGCGGGGGCCAACGTCCTGACTTTC
CASSASLAGANVLTF